This TCR beta chain stems from a study of long-term antiretroviral therapy in people with HIV. The assay, immunoSEQ v3.0, was run at survey level. Per-sample targets for sequencing were about 35,000-55,000 T-cell genomes. Method: immunoSEQ multiplex PCR; TCRdb's copy keeps in-frame clones and lacks some. The table lists 15,000 to 20,000 clones, roughly 78% of them singletons. The CDR3 contains 16 residues. Trimming cost V 4 bases and J 6 bases; bases outside gene matches: 14. Germline V gene data show CDR1 as SGHDN and CDR2 as FVKESK. Ahead of DNA extraction, samples held about 0.95-11 million cryopreserved PBMC each.

The chain combines TRBV14 with TRBJ1-2; 7 nucleotides align to TRBD1. The receptor was isolated from a man in his thirties or forties with HIV. The material sequenced was unsorted PBMCs, taken at the start of antiretroviral therapy. CDR3 sequence: CASSPHTGVRGDGYTF. CDR3 bases: TGTGCCAGCAGCCCGCATACAGGGGTGAGGGGTGATGGCTACACCTTC. Drawing the rest from reference TRBV14 and TRBJ1-2, the complete variable domain is EAGVTQFPSHSVIEKGQTVTLRCDPISGHDNLYWYRRVMGKEIKFLLHFVKESKQDESGMPNNRFLAERTGGTYSTLKVQPAELEDSGVYFCASSPHTGVRGDGYTFGSGTRLTVV.